This T cell receptor (beta chain) was captured in a study of cytomegalovirus exposure and HLA in healthy donors. The CDR3 is 14 amino acids. Germline assignment: CDR1 SNHLY and CDR2 FYNNEI. The V gene end was trimmed by 1 base and the J gene end by 7 bases; junction bases not matched to a gene: 2. The PCR made use of 60 Vbeta and 13 Jbeta primers. The data were produced by immunoSEQ multiplex PCR, yet TCRdb's version contains in-frame clones alone and is incomplete. Here the sample spans 130,000 or so clones, about 76% being singletons. The chain uses TRBV2 and TRBJ2-7; 12 nucleotides align to TRBD2. Sequencing used PBMCs. This TCR derives from a man aged 40-49 years in good health and CMV-seropositive. The CDR3 coding sequence is TGTGCCAGCAGTGAAGGACTAGCGGGAGTTGAGCAGTACTTC. Protein product: CASSEGLAGVEQYF.